This TCR beta chain came from a study of blood T cell repertoires in COVID-19. In germline, CDR1 is MNHEY, CDR2 SMNVEV (reference sequence). CDR3 size: 13 residues. Assay: immunoSEQ multiplex PCR; the TCRdb copy retains only in-frame clones and omits some. The sample lists about 15,000 clones; 55% to 85% were seen once. By proportion, this clone is medium-sized. The rearrangement joins TRBV27 to TRBJ1-5; weak D call: TRBD1 (5 bases). The receptor was derived from a man between 65 and 79 years old with acute or convalescent COVID-19. Sequencing was done on a sample of peripheral blood. The CDR3 coding sequence is TGTACCAAACCAGGGAGGTGGCGGCAGCCCCAGCATTTT. It yields the protein CTKPGRWRQPQHF.